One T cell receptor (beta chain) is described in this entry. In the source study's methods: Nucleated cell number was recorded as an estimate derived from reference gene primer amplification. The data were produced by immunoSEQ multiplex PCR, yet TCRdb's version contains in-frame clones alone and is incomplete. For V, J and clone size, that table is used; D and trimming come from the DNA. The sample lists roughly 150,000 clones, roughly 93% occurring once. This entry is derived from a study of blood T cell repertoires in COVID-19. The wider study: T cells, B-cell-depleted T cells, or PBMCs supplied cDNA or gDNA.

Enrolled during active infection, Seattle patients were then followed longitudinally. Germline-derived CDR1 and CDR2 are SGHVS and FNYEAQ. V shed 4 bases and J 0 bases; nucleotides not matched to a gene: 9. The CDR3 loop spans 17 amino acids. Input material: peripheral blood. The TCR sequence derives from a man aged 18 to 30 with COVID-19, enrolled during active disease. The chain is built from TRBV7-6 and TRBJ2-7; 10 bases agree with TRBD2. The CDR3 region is CASSSHRASGSSYEQYF. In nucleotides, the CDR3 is TGTGCCAGCAGCTCCCACCGGGCTAGCGGGAGCTCCTACGAGCAGTACTTC.